The 27 T cell receptor beta chains below come from one sample, sequenced in a study. A single record per CDR3 protein comes from TCRdb applying MiXCR to the 5' RACE reads. The profile shows 50,000 to 70,000 distinct CDR3 sequences, about 20% of them singletons. Treg sorting used a CD4+CD25+CD127-/low gate. The sequenced sample was tumor-infiltrating Tregs sorted from the breast tumor. Source of these receptors: a female donor with breast cancer.

This clonotype is judged medium-sized (0.01 to 0.1%). The chain couples TRBV29-1 to TRBJ1-1, with 7 bases identical to TRBD1. In germline, CDR1 is SQVTM, CDR2 ANQGSEA. V was clipped by 4 bases and J by 3 bases; unmatched bases: 5. The CDR3 is 13 amino acids. The chain's CDR3 is CSVATGRDTEAFF. CDR3 bases: TGCAGCGTTGCGACAGGGAGGGACACTGAAGCTTTCTTT.

The CDR3 nucleotides are TGTGCCAGCAGTTTACGGAGGGGGGCGAGAAGATCTGGGGCCAACGTCCTGACTTTC. This encodes CASSLRRGARRSGANVLTF. The chain uses TRBV27 and TRBJ2-6; D possibly matches TRBD1 or TRBD2 (6 bases each). This CDR3 has 19 residues. The V end lost 2 bases, the J end lost 1 base, and 18 bases lay between the germline ends. Germline CDR1 and CDR2: MNHEY and SMNVEV (reference sequence).

With regard to this clonotype: One end of the junction does not line up with germline, which may come from a read error. The chain combines TRBV29-1 with TRBJ2-1; D not resolved. The CDR3 sequence is 13 residues long. Germline CDR1 reads SQVTM; CDR2 reads ANQGSEA. CDR3 sequence: CSVGGVLYSEQFF. The DNA for the CDR3 is TGCAGCGTTGGGGGTGTCCTATACAGTGAGCAGTTCTTC.

The gene calls are TRBV20-1 and TRBJ2-7; D unclear. This CDR3 region has 15 residues. CDR1 and CDR2 (germline): DFQATT, SNEGSKA (reference sequence). V was clipped by 5 bases and J by 0 bases, with 17 bases between them. This CDR3 reads CSAPPAGSTSYEQYF. CDR3 DNA: TGCAGTGCTCCCCCGGCAGGTTCCACCTCCTACGAGCAGTACTTC.

The chain is built from TRBV20-1 and TRBJ2-1; 7 positions agree with TRBD1. After removal of 8 bases from V and 3 bases from J, the junction contained 10 bases not matched to a gene. The CDR3 spans 14 residues. Germline V lookup: CDR1 DFQATT, CDR2 SNEGSKA (reference sequence). The CDR3 reads CSPRWTGNYNEQFF. The CDR3 nucleotides read TGCAGTCCCCGATGGACAGGTAACTACAATGAGCAGTTCTTC.

This clonotype was observed a handful of times. The chain combines TRBV2 with TRBJ2-3; D gene unclear. This CDR3 spans 15 amino acids. V gave up 6 bases and J gave up 2 bases, with 15 bases separating them. Germline V gene data show CDR1 as SNHLY and CDR2 as FYNNEI. The CDR3 reads CASRSDIHNTDTQYF. The CDR3 nucleotides read TGTGCCAGCAGATCCGACATACACAACACAGATACGCAGTATTTT.

As to this clonotype: One end of the junction varies from germline; a read error may be responsible. The chain couples TRBV2 to TRBJ1-4, with 8 bases aligning to TRBD1. Germline V CDR1 and CDR2: SNHLY, FYNNEI. The CDR3 spans 14 residues. The CDR3 region has the DNA TGTGCCAGCAGCGACAGGGGAGGAGGGGAAAAACTGTATTTT. Translated: CASSDRGGGEKLYF.

In its sample, this clonotype was seen many times. The gene calls are TRBV11-1 and TRBJ1-2; D uncertain. CDR1 and CDR2 (germline): SGHAT, FQDESV (reference sequence). Trimming stripped 2 bases from V and 2 bases from J, with 12 bases between. This CDR3 has 15 residues. Here the CDR3 DNA reads TGTGCCAGCAGCTTAAATTCCAGGAGGAACTATGGCTACACCTTC. Translation gives CASSLNSRRNYGYTF.

Comment on this clonotype: Since the CDR3 does not end with the conserved phenylalanine or tryptophan, this likely comes from a read error. The chain employs TRBV12-3 or TRBV12-4 and TRBJ2-1; perhaps TRBD2 as D (7 bases). V was trimmed by 7 bases and J by 6 bases, leaving 19 bases between them. The CDR3 totals 15 residues. Here the CDR3 DNA reads TGTGCCAGCAATCGGAGGGGGGGCGCGGGCAATGAGCAGTTCCTC. Translation: CASNRRGGAGNEQFL.

Only a few counts were recorded for this clonotype. The chain links TRBV11-2 to TRBJ2-2; D call uncertain. The ends were cut back, 1 base at V and 7 bases at J, with 4 bases in the middle. The length of the CDR3 is 12 residues. Germline lookup yields CDR1 SGHAT and CDR2 FQNNGV. CDR3 amino acids: CASSLVVGELFF. In DNA, the CDR3 is TGTGCCAGCAGCTTAGTCGTCGGGGAGCTGTTTTTT.

V is TRBV4-2 and J is TRBJ2-7; D is undetermined. In germline, CDR1 is LGHNA, CDR2 YNFKEQ. CDR3 length equals 15 residues. Trimming cost V 0 bases and J 4 bases, with 13 bases left between them. The CDR3 DNA reads as TGTGCCAGCAGCCAAGATGAAGGTAGTAGTTACGAGCAGTACTTC. This codes for CASSQDEGSSYEQYF.

J is TRBJ1-5 and V is TRBV7-8, with TRBD1 identical over 7 bases. The CDR3 runs 17 residues. Trimming at V came to 5 bases and at J to 4 bases, leaving 14 bases not matched to a gene. CDR1 and CDR2 (germline): SGHVS, FQNEAQ. The CDR3 here is CASSESIGQVGNQPQHF. The CDR3 DNA sequence: TGTGCCAGCAGCGAATCCATTGGACAGGTCGGAAATCAGCCCCAGCATTTT.

This chain links TRBV20-1 with TRBJ2-7; 7 bases map to TRBD1. This CDR3 has 13 amino acids. Germline CDR1 is DFQATT and CDR2 is SNEGSKA (reference sequence). The V gene end was trimmed by 3 bases and the J gene end by 4 bases; junction bases not matched to a gene: 6. CDR3 bases: TGCAGTGCTAGTTGGGGGACAGATTACGAGCAGTACTTC. It is translated as CSASWGTDYEQYF.

The CDR3 bases are TGTGCCAGCAGCCCGGATGGGGATCATGGCTACACCTTC. Its protein is CASSPDGDHGYTF. This rearrangement joins TRBV7-9 to TRBJ1-2; D uncertain. V gave up 5 bases and J gave up 6 bases, with 13 bases separating them. Looked up from germline, CDR1 is SEHNR and CDR2 is FQNEAQ (reference sequence). The CDR3 has 13 amino acids.

Worth noting for this clonotype: A much larger clone sits a single nucleotide away, making a read error possible. This chain uses TRBV5-1 with TRBJ1-5; unclear D gene. Germline CDR1 and CDR2: SGHRS and YFSETQ. The CDR3 length is 13 residues. CDR3 in amino acids: CASSLELNRPQHF. CDR3 coding DNA: TGCGCCAGCAGCTTGGAATTGAATCGGCCCCAGCATTTT. Filled out from reference TRBV5-1 and TRBJ1-5, the complete variable domain reads KAGVTQTPRYLIKTRGQQVTLSCSPISGHRSVSWYQQTPGQGLQFLFEYFSETQRNKGNFPGRFSGRQFSNSRSEMNVSTLELGDSALYLCASSLELNRPQHFGDGTRLSIL.

This clonotype was observed a few times. V gene TRBV5-1 combines with J gene TRBJ2-7; maybe TRBD1 (6 bases). In germline, CDR1 is SGHRS, CDR2 YFSETQ. The length of the CDR3 is 12 residues. V dropped 4 bases and J dropped 4 bases, with 9 bases sitting between them. The CDR3 DNA is TGCGCCAGCAGCCTCGGACAGTACGAGCAGTACTTC. This sequence encodes CASSLGQYEQYF.

At least ten counts were recorded for this clonotype. The chain combines TRBV28 with TRBJ2-1; 7 bases line up with TRBD2. The CDR3 spans 17 residues. V lost 3 bases, J lost 8 bases, and 16 bases stayed unmatched. Germline CDR1 MDHEN, CDR2 SYDVKM. Written as DNA, the CDR3 is TGTGCCAGCAGTTTGGGGGGAGGGCTCTTTCGTGTCGATGAGCAGTTCTTC. It codes for CASSLGGGLFRVDEQFF.

This clonotype was seen only a few times. This chain joins TRBV7-9 and TRBJ2-5; 7 nucleotides line up with TRBD1. V lost 4 bases to trimming and J lost 5 bases; unmatched junction nucleotides: 13. The CDR3 consists of 16 residues. CDR1 is SEHNR, CDR2 FQNEAQ, per germline (reference sequence). This CDR3 reads CASSWPLTGRTETQYF. The DNA of the CDR3 is TGTGCCAGCAGCTGGCCCCTGACAGGGCGTACTGAGACCCAGTACTTC.

Only a few counts were recorded for this clonotype. The chain is built from TRBV3-1 and TRBJ1-6; D unresolved. Germline lookup yields CDR1 LGHDT and CDR2 YNNKEL (reference sequence). CDR3 length: 15 amino acids. Trimming stripped 6 bases from V and 4 bases from J, with 13 bases between. CDR3: CASRRREGYNSPLHF. The CDR3 region has the DNA TGTGCCAGCAGACGACGCGAGGGATATAATTCACCCCTCCACTTT.

V gene TRBV28 combines with J gene TRBJ1-5; 9 nucleotides match TRBD1. There are 15 residues in the CDR3. CDR1 is MDHEN, CDR2 SYDVKM, per germline. J was trimmed by 5 bases and V by 4 bases; bases with no gene match: 6. Here the CDR3 reads CASSSPGQGYQPQHF. CDR3 bases: TGTGCCAGCAGTTCGCCGGGACAGGGATATCAGCCCCAGCATTTT.

This clonotype was seen only a few times. The chain couples TRBV5-1 to TRBJ1-1; D remains unclear. The V end lost 0 bases, the J end lost 7 bases, and 13 bases lay between the germline ends. Germline V CDR1 and CDR2: SGHRS, YFSETQ. The CDR3 runs to 14 residues. CDR3 in amino acids: CASSLDSAGSEAFF. For the CDR3, the DNA is TGCGCCAGCAGCTTGGATAGTGCGGGGAGTGAAGCTTTCTTT.

As regards this clonotype: Sequence at one end of the junction differs from germline and may be a read error. The rearrangement links TRBV24-1 to TRBJ2-7; TRBD1 aligns across 12 bases. CDR3 size: 14 residues. Germline CDR1 KGHDR, CDR2 SFDVKD. The CDR3 protein is CATGGTGGSYEKYF. As DNA, the CDR3 is TGTGCCACCGGGGGGACAGGGGGCTCCTACGAGAAGTACTTC.

This clonotype has at least ten counts. This sequence joins TRBV5-1 and TRBJ2-5; a possible D gene is TRBD1 (7 bases). In germline, CDR1 is SGHRS, CDR2 YFSETQ. The CDR3 runs 14 residues. The V and J ends lost 3 bases and 1 base respectively, with 10 bases between them. The DNA for the CDR3 is TGCGCCAGCAGCTCCAGGGGGGCCCAAGAGACCCAGTACTTC. Translated: CASSSRGAQETQYF.

This clonotype appeared a few times. A junction boundary mismatches the germline segment, possibly from a read error. The chain combines TRBV5-1 with TRBJ1-5; D gene uncertain. Per germline, CDR1 SGHRS and CDR2 YFSETQ. There are 15 residues in the CDR3. CDR3 region: CAGSLGVDPNQPQHF. In DNA form, the CDR3 reads TGCGCCGGCAGCTTGGGAGTCGACCCCAATCAGCCCCAGCATTTT. Based on the CDR3 plus reference TRBV5-1 and TRBJ1-5, the full variable domain is KAGVTQTPRYLIKTRGQQVTLSCSPISGHRSVSWYQQTPGQGLQFLFEYFSETQRNKGNFPGRFSGRQFSNSRSEMNVSTLELGDSALYLCAGSLGVDPNQPQHFGDGTRLSIL.

This clonotype appeared many times. The rearrangement uses TRBV6-5 and TRBJ2-2, with 7 positions matching TRBD1. The CDR3 contains 16 residues. V was clipped by 7 bases and J by 7 bases; unmatched bases: 15. In germline, CDR1 is MNHEY, CDR2 SVGAGI. CDR3 protein: CASTRTGINMGGELFF. The CDR3, as DNA: TGTGCCAGCACCAGGACAGGAATTAACATGGGCGGGGAGCTGTTTTTT.

As concerns this clonotype: A read error may explain this, as a much larger clone is one base away. This sequence joins TRBV7-8 and TRBJ2-7; D is possibly TRBD2 (6 bases). The CDR3 covers 17 residues. Germline V gene data show CDR1 as SGHVS and CDR2 as FQNEAQ. V gave up 5 bases and J gave up 5 bases, with 25 bases separating them. The DNA for the CDR3 is TGTGCCAGCAGCCAAAATAATCCGGGACGGGGGTCTGACGAGCAGTACTTC. Translating it yields CASSQNNPGRGSDEQYF.

The chain links TRBV11-3 to TRBJ2-7; D gene uncertain. V lost 0 bases and J lost 4, with 7 bases in between. Per the germline V gene, CDR1 is SGHNT and CDR2 is YENEEA. CDR3 length equals 13 residues. CDR3 region: CASSLDPGYEQYF. The DNA of the CDR3 is TGTGCCAGCAGCTTAGATCCTGGATACGAGCAGTACTTC.